The sequence of this T cell receptor (beta chain) was determined in a study of blood T cell repertoires in COVID-19. On the study more broadly: T cells, B-cell-depleted T cells, or PBMCs supplied cDNA or gDNA.

The repertoire was sequenced with immunoSEQ multiplex PCR; TCRdb's copy has only in-frame clones and lacks some. The sample consists of over 200,000 clones, roughly 90% of them appearing once. The TCR originated in a man aged 40-49 years with active or convalescent COVID-19. The material sequenced was peripheral blood.

The CDR3 sequence: CASSLSRGVTEAFF. The CDR3, as DNA: TGTGCCAGCAGCCTTTCCAGGGGGGTCACTGAAGCTTTCTTT. This sequence joins TRBV6-5 and TRBJ1-1, with 7 nucleotides matching TRBD1. The junction had 8 bases not matched to a gene; V was cut back by 6 bases and J by 4 bases. CDR3 size: 14 residues. Germline V gene lookup returns CDR1 MNHEY and CDR2 SVGAGI.